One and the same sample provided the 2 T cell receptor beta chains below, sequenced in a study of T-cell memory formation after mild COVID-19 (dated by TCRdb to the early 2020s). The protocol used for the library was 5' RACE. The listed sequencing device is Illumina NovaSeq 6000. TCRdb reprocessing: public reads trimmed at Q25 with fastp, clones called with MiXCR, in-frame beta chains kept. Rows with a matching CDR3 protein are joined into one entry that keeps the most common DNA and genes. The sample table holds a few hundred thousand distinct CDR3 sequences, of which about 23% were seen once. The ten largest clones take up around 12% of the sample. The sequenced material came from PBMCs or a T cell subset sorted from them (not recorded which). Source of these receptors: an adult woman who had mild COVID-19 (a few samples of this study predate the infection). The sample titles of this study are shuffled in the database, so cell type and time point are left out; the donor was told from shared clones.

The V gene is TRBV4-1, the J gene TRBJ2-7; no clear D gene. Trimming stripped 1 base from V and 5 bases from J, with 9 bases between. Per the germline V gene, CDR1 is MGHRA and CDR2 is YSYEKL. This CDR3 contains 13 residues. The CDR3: CASSQGSVNEQYF. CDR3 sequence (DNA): TGCGCCAGCAGCCAAGGGTCGGTTAACGAGCAGTACTTC.

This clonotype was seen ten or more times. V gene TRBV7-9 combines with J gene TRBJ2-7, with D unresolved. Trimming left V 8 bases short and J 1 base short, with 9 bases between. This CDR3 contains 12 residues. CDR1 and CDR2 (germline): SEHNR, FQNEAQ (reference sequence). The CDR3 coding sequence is TGTGCCAGCGCCGGTACTTCCTACGAGCAGTACTTC. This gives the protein CASAGTSYEQYF.